Below, 18 T cell receptor beta chains from the same sample are listed, as sequenced in a study of blood T cell repertoires in COVID-19 (dated by TCRdb to about 2020). Libraries were constructed by the immunoSEQ multiplex PCR assay. Drawn from immuneACCESS, this table holds only the in-frame rearrangements with V and J called that TCRdb kept. Clones are partly lost; checked studies trace under half to an unresolved V gene and leave the rest unexplained. The sample table contains hundreds of thousands of clones; only one count was recorded for roughly 86% of them. The ten largest make up 5.5% to 6.5% of the sample. Sequencing used peripheral blood. All receptors derive from an elderly woman with COVID-19, enrolled during active disease.

Details on this clone: Other DNA sequences from this sample encode an identical CDR3 as well. This rearrangement joins TRBV18 to TRBJ1-1, with no clear D. Trimming removed 2 bases from V and 1 base from J, with 5 bases in between. The CDR3 is made up of 13 amino acids. CDR1 is KGHSH, CDR2 LQKENI, per germline. The CDR3 is CASSPAGNTEAFF. CDR3 DNA: TGTGCCAGCTCACCAGCGGGGAACACTGAAGCTTTCTTT.

This clone was counted only a few times. This sequence joins TRBV6-5 and TRBJ1-1, with D possibly TRBD1 on 6 matching bases. Germline V CDR1 and CDR2: MNHEY, SVGAGI. The CDR3 runs 12 residues. V was clipped by 6 bases and J by 5 bases, with 10 bases between them. The CDR3 here is CASRRGGTEAFF. The CDR3 DNA sequence: TGTGCCAGCAGGAGGGGGGGAACTGAAGCTTTCTTT.

The J gene is TRBJ2-5, the V gene TRBV28; 7 bases map to TRBD2. CDR3 length: 16 amino acids. With 3 bases clipped from V and 7 bases from J, the junction kept 14 bases outside the gene matches. The germline V gene encodes CDR1 MDHEN and CDR2 SYDVKM. The CDR3 protein is CASSFGGEVESWTQYF. CDR3 nucleotide sequence: TGTGCCAGCAGTTTTGGGGGGGAAGTGGAGTCGTGGACCCAGTACTTC.

This clone was seen a few times. This chain links TRBV28 with TRBJ1-5, with 8 positions matching TRBD1. V was clipped by 6 bases and J by 5 bases; unmatched bases: 12. CDR1 and CDR2 (germline): MDHEN, SYDVKM. The CDR3 loop spans 16 amino acids. CDR3: CASSSTGQGGYQPQHF. CDR3 DNA sequence: TGTGCCAGCAGCTCGACAGGACAGGGTGGATATCAGCCCCAGCATTTT.

This rearrangement joins TRBV6-5 to TRBJ1-1; D is undetermined. Germline V gene sequence: CDR1 MNHEY, CDR2 SVGAGI. V was shortened by 7 bases and J by 0 bases, with 15 bases between the two germline ends. This CDR3 spans 15 amino acids. The CDR3 sequence: CASKVSGAMNTEAFF. CDR3 nucleotides: TGTGCCAGCAAGGTTTCAGGTGCCATGAACACTGAAGCTTTCTTT.

About this clone itself: Other DNA sequences in the same sample also yield this CDR3. The chain joins TRBV30 to TRBJ1-3, with D unresolved. CDR3 length: 11 residues. V lost 1 base and J lost 4, with 2 bases in between. Germline values: CDR1 GTSNPN, CDR2 SVGIG (reference sequence). CDR3 in DNA: TGTGCCTGGAGTGCAGGAAACACCATATATTTT. As protein: CAWSAGNTIYF.

V and J are TRBV6-4 and TRBJ2-7, with D possibly being TRBD2 (6 bases). The V and J ends lost 3 bases and 1 base respectively, with 19 bases between them. This CDR3 contains 17 residues. Germline V gives CDR1 MRHNA, CDR2 SNTAGT. CDR3 sequence (DNA): TGTGCCAGCAGTGATCCCTCGGGGGAGCCTTTATCCTACGAGCAGTACTTC. This codes for CASSDPSGEPLSYEQYF.

The gene calls are TRBV3-1 (or the pseudogene TRBV3-2) and TRBJ2-1; 10 bases fit TRBD2. Germline V CDR1 and CDR2: LGHDT, YNNKEL (reference sequence). The V gene end was trimmed by 4 bases and the J gene end by 0 bases; junction bases not matched to a gene: 6. The CDR3 has 17 amino acids. The CDR3 region is CASSPLAGGSSYNEQFF. In DNA form, the CDR3 reads TGTGCCAGCAGCCCTTTAGCGGGGGGCAGCTCCTACAATGAGCAGTTCTTC.

This chain links TRBV6-5 with TRBJ1-6; tentatively, D is TRBD1 (5 bases). The ends were cut back, 2 bases at V and 10 bases at J, with 15 bases in the middle. Germline lookup yields CDR1 MNHEY and CDR2 SVGAGI. The CDR3 covers 15 residues. CDR3 sequence: CASSYVAGGWSPLHF. DNA of the CDR3: TGTGCCAGCAGTTACGTGGCGGGGGGTTGGTCACCCCTCCACTTT.

The chain couples TRBV27 to TRBJ1-2; 9 bases are a match to TRBD1. The CDR3 spans 12 residues. V lost 5 bases, J lost 9 bases, and 4 bases stayed unmatched. In germline, CDR1 is MNHEY, CDR2 SMNVEV (reference sequence). CDR3 in amino acids: CASSTGGNRYTF. The CDR3, as DNA: TGTGCCAGCAGTACAGGGGGCAATCGCTACACCTTC.

This CDR3 reads CASIPGGTYEQYV. CDR3 coding DNA: TGTGCCAGCATCCCGGGAGGGACCTACGAGCAGTACGTC. V gene TRBV6-5 combines with J gene TRBJ2-7; 8 bases match TRBD2. Germline lookup yields CDR1 MNHEY and CDR2 SVGAGI. There are 13 residues in the CDR3. Trimming cost V 7 bases and J 2 bases; bases outside gene matches: 4.

The chain is built from TRBV7-9 and TRBJ1-6; D is ambiguous. The V gene's germline CDR1 is SEHNR and CDR2 FQNEAQ (reference sequence). CDR3 length: 15 amino acids. Trimming cost V 5 bases and J 5 bases, with 13 bases left between them. CDR3 protein: CASSLNWGDNSPLHF. In DNA, the CDR3 is TGTGCCAGCAGCCTTAACTGGGGAGATAATTCACCCCTCCACTTT.

About this clone: Other DNA sequences in this specimen translate into the identical CDR3. The V gene is TRBV12-3 or TRBV12-4, the J gene TRBJ1-2; D gene ambiguous. The V and J ends lost 4 bases and 2 bases respectively, with 8 bases between them. The CDR3 length is 13 residues. The CDR3 DNA sequence: TGTGCCAGCAGTTCTGAGGGCAACTATGGCTACACCTTC. This sequence encodes CASSSEGNYGYTF.

This chain connects TRBV4-2 to TRBJ1-2; TRBD1 aligns across 7 bases. CDR1 and CDR2 (germline): LGHNA, YNFKEQ. The CDR3 extends over 16 amino acids. V was pared by 2 bases and J by 2 bases, with 8 bases of the junction left unmatched. CDR3 DNA sequence: TGTGCCAGCAGCCAACGCGCGGGACAGTCGAACTATGGCTACACCTTC. It is translated as CASSQRAGQSNYGYTF.

The chain employs TRBV5-1 and TRBJ1-5; 9 nucleotides line up with TRBD1. V lost 0 bases, J lost 5 bases, and 9 bases stayed unmatched. This CDR3 spans 17 amino acids. Germline V gene data show CDR1 as SGHRS and CDR2 as YFSETQ. The CDR3 is CASSLGGTGPRDQPQHF. CDR3 DNA: TGCGCCAGCAGCTTGGGGGGGACAGGGCCTAGGGATCAGCCCCAGCATTTT.

The chain links TRBV5-1 to TRBJ1-5; 7 nucleotides align to TRBD1. The length of the CDR3 is 15 residues. Germline V CDR1 and CDR2: SGHRS, YFSETQ. The J segment lost 0 bases and the V segment lost 2 bases, leaving 2 bases of the junction unmatched. The CDR3 DNA follows: TGCGCCAGCAGCTTTACAGGGGATAGCAATCAGCCCCAGCATTTT. Amino acid sequence: CASSFTGDSNQPQHF.

V usage is TRBV7-2 and J usage is TRBJ2-5; 8 bases line up with TRBD1. The germline V gene has CDR1 SGHTA and CDR2 FQGNSA. V lost 0 bases and J lost 4; bases outside the gene matches: 1. The CDR3 spans 14 residues. CDR3 bases: TGTGCCAGCAGCTTAGCCAGGGGGCTAGAGACCCAGTACTTC. This encodes CASSLARGLETQYF.

The J gene is TRBJ2-5, the V gene TRBV3-1 (or the pseudogene TRBV3-2); possible D gene TRBD1, 6 bases. The CDR3 is 15 amino acids. CDR1 and CDR2 from the germline V gene are LGHDT and YNNKEL (reference sequence). Deletions cut 4 bases from V and 5 bases from J, with 17 bases between. The chain's CDR3 is CASSLPGRGGETQYF. The CDR3 DNA reads TGTGCCAGCAGCCTCCCGGGCAGGGGTGGGGAGACCCAGTACTTC.